The source of this T cell receptor (beta chain) is a study of neurological immune-mediated disorders. This CDR3 comprises 14 residues. Germline V CDR1 and CDR2: SQVTM, ANQGSEA. Between the trimmed V and J ends, which lost 0 bases and 6 bases, there was a span of 14 bases. TCRdb itself ran the 5' RACE reads through MiXCR, one entry per CDR3 protein. The profile shows about 20,000 distinct CDR3 sequences, 27% of them singletons. V and J are TRBV29-1 and TRBJ1-2, with a tentative D call TRBD1 (6 bases). The source is a man aged 50 or older with HTLV-1-associated myelopathy (HAM/TSP). Sequenced: PBMCs. In DNA, the CDR3 is TGCAGCGTTGAAGAAACTGGACAGCCGCATGGCTACACCTTC. Translating gives CSVEETGQPHGYTF.